This entry is about one T cell receptor beta chain. What it recognizes is unknown. Sequencing of dividing CFSE-low cells from the MLR defined alloreactive TCRbeta sequences. Produced via immunoSEQ multiplex PCR; TCRdb's table is partial and in-frame only. The profile covers 4,500 to 6,500 clones, with roughly 31% appearing a single time and 16% taken by the ten largest. This record comes from a study of T cell clones after liver transplantation. Study-level background: Immunosuppression withdrawal was tried within 2 years after liver transplantation in this trial. Third-party-reactive TCRbeta sequences from pre-transplant mixed lymphocyte reactions served as antigen-independent comparators.

This CDR3 contains 17 residues. Looked up from germline, CDR1 is SNHLY and CDR2 is FYNNEI. Losses at the gene ends were 8 bases for V and 5 bases for J; bases not matched to a gene: 14. Study results and caveats: Low donor cell numbers restricted donor-reactive repertoire measurement in two subjects.

The sample consisted of CD4+ T cells from cultured PBMCs. The TCR was taken from a human patient who received a liver transplant. The graft donor may have given rise to some T cells. This chain links TRBV2 with TRBJ1-4, with 10 bases lining up with TRBD1. CDR3 sequence reads: CASSMTAGQGENEKLFF. DNA of the CDR3: TGTGCCAGCTCGATGACCGCCGGACAGGGGGAGAATGAAAAACTGTTTTTT.